This entry features one TCR beta chain sequence. The data originate from a study of T cell changes during pregnancy in multiple sclerosis. Some clones are missing from TCRdb's copy, which holds only in-frame ones; the method was immunoSEQ multiplex PCR. Altogether about 46,000 clones are present, 94% being singletons, with the ten largest covering approximately 4.2%. Sequenced material: CD8+ T cells from peripheral blood mononuclear cells, taken in the first trimester of pregnancy. The source is a female donor with multiple sclerosis, enrolled in a pregnancy study.

CDR3 sequence reads: CASSLWGLAGGWEINEQFF. The CDR3 bases are TGTGCCAGCAGCTTATGGGGACTAGCGGGGGGGTGGGAAATCAATGAGCAGTTCTTC. This chain connects TRBV7-9 to TRBJ2-1; 16 bases line up with TRBD2. This CDR3 has 19 amino acids. CDR1 SEHNR and CDR2 FQNEAQ come from the germline V gene (reference sequence). The V gene end was trimmed by 2 bases and the J gene end by 6 bases; junction bases not matched to a gene: 10.